The entry that follows covers one TCR beta chain sequence. These data come from a study of blood T cell repertoires in COVID-19. Across the study: There were acute and convalescent COVID-19 samples, and they came from the United States, Italy and Spain. The cDNA or gDNA used as material had been derived from T cells, B-cell-depleted T cells, or PBMCs.

Under the authors' procedure: Estimated nucleated cell counts came from reference gene primer amplification. Produced via immunoSEQ multiplex PCR; TCRdb's table is partial and in-frame only. V and J calls and clone size come straight from that table; D and trimming were deduced from the DNA. The sample includes some 43,000 clones, around 79% of them seen just once. The CDR3 is made up of 14 amino acids. V was cut by 2 bases and J by 4 bases, with 14 bases left in between. Germline lookup yields CDR1 GTSNPN and CDR2 SVGIG (reference sequence). The rearrangement links TRBV30 to TRBJ1-2; no clear D gene. The sample comprised peripheral blood. This receptor was identified in a woman in her fifties or sixties with acute or convalescent COVID-19. This CDR3 is CAWSYALGSYGYTF. The DNA for the CDR3 is TGTGCCTGGAGTTACGCTCTAGGGAGCTATGGCTACACCTTC. The full variable domain, completed using reference TRBV30 and TRBJ1-2, is SQTIHQWPATLVQPVGSPLSLECTVEGTSNPNLYWYRQAAGRGLQLLFYSVGIGQISSEVPQNLSASRPQDRQFILSSKKLLLSDSGFYLCAWSYALGSYGYTFGSGTRLTVV.